The 20 T cell receptor beta chains reported below all come from one sample, sequenced in a study of T-cell reconstitution after alpha-beta-depleted transplantation in children. Unique molecular identifiers tagged the TCRbeta library. Via MiXCR, TCRdb re-called the PCR reads, giving one row per CDR3 protein. The table includes 220,000 or so distinct CDR3 sequences, 6.5% to 10% detected once. Sequencing used PBMCs, mostly from graft donor cells, obtained 180 days after TCRalphabeta/CD19-depleted stem cell transplant. The source is a male patient under 18 who had a stem cell transplant for acute lymphoblastic leukemia, so the T cells may come from the graft donor.

This clonotype was counted ten times or more. The rearrangement links TRBV12-3 or TRBV12-4 to TRBJ1-2; TRBD1 matches at 9 bases. The CDR3 is 15 amino acids. The V and J ends lost 3 bases and 6 bases, in that order; junction bases with no gene match: 8. CDR3 region: CASSFPKDRGNGYTF. The CDR3 DNA sequence: TGTGCCAGCAGTTTTCCCAAGGACAGGGGCAATGGCTACACCTTC.

Ten or more counts support this clonotype. The rearrangement joins TRBV11-2 to TRBJ2-5; 10 nucleotides line up with TRBD2. Germline V gene sequence: CDR1 SGHAT, CDR2 FQNNGV. The junction had 6 bases not matched to a gene; V was cut back by 3 bases and J by 5 bases. The CDR3 consists of 15 residues. Here the CDR3 reads CASSFSGGPQETQYF. The CDR3 region has the DNA TGTGCCAGCAGCTTTAGCGGGGGGCCCCAGGAGACCCAGTACTTC.

This clonotype was seen at least ten times. The chain employs TRBV4-1 and TRBJ2-7; 10 bases are shared with TRBD2. The CDR3 loop spans 16 amino acids. Germline values: CDR1 MGHRA, CDR2 YSYEKL. V shed 3 bases, J shed 4 bases, and the junction held 9 bases outside the gene matches. CDR3 sequence reads: CASSHSGLADIYEQYF. The CDR3 region has the DNA TGCGCCAGCAGCCACTCCGGACTAGCGGACATTTACGAGCAGTACTTC.

This clonotype was observed a handful of times. The chain recombines TRBV5-1 with TRBJ2-2, with 8 bases aligning to TRBD1. Germline CDR1 reads SGHRS; CDR2 reads YFSETQ. J was trimmed by 3 bases and V by 0 bases; bases with no gene match: 10. The CDR3 sequence is 18 residues long. The CDR3, as DNA: TGCGCCAGCAGCTTGGGGTTACGCAGGGGGCGCGACACCGGGGAGCTGTTTTTT. Protein: CASSLGLRRGRDTGELFF.

In this sample, this clonotype turned up many times. The V call is TRBV6-5, the J call TRBJ1-3, with D possibly TRBD1 on 5 matching bases. CDR3 length: 17 amino acids. Germline assignment: CDR1 MNHEY and CDR2 SVGAGI. Trimming shortened V by 2 bases and J by 0 bases, and 14 bases separated the two germline ends. The CDR3 protein is CASSYDSSTFSGNTIYF. CDR3 nucleotide sequence: TGTGCCAGCAGTTACGACAGCTCAACTTTCTCTGGAAACACCATATATTTT.

This clonotype occurred many times. V usage is TRBV12-3 or TRBV12-4 and J usage is TRBJ1-5; D uncertain. The ends were cut back, 3 bases at V and 4 bases at J, with 7 bases in the middle. This CDR3 comprises 13 residues. The CDR3 reads CASSFRTNQPQHF. CDR3 sequence (DNA): TGTGCCAGCAGTTTCAGAACTAATCAGCCCCAGCATTTT.

A remark on this clonotype: This may arise from a read error, as a much more abundant clone is one base away. The chain couples TRBV29-1 to TRBJ2-7; TRBD1 or TRBD2 may be the D gene (5 bases each). Trimming shortened V by 7 bases and J by 3 bases, and 16 bases separated the two germline ends. There are 13 residues in the CDR3. The germline CDR1 and CDR2 sequences are SQVTM and ANQGSEA. Here the CDR3 DNA reads TGCAGCGCGAGGACACGGGGCAGCTACGAGCAGTACTTC. Amino acid sequence: CSARTRGSYEQYF.

This clonotype was seen repeatedly, ten times or more. CDR3 DNA: TGTGCCAGCAGCGTAGGTGGGCGGAACACTGAAGCTTTCTTT. Amino acids: CASSVGGRNTEAFF. V is TRBV9 and J is TRBJ1-1; no firm D call. From germline, CDR1 is SGDLS and CDR2 YYNGEE. This CDR3 has 14 residues. V lost 0 bases to trimming and J lost 1 base, with 7 bases between them.

This clonotype has just a few counts. The chain links TRBV11-2 to TRBJ1-5, with D tentatively TRBD1 (5 bases). Germline CDR1 and CDR2: SGHAT and FQNNGV. CDR3 length equals 13 residues. Trimming stripped 3 bases from V and 5 bases from J, with 8 bases between. The CDR3 spells CASSLDIDQPQHF. The CDR3 DNA reads TGTGCCAGCAGCTTGGACATCGATCAGCCCCAGCATTTT.

This clonotype has more than one count but fewer than ten. The chain has TRBV9 and TRBJ2-1; 8 bases line up with TRBD2. This CDR3 has 17 residues. Germline-derived CDR1 and CDR2 are SGDLS and YYNGEE. The J segment lost 0 bases and the V segment lost 6 bases, leaving 11 bases of the junction unmatched. The CDR3 is CASTPGSGASSYNEQFF. CDR3 DNA: TGTGCCAGCACCCCCGGTAGCGGGGCCTCCTCCTACAATGAGCAGTTCTTC.

This clonotype was seen repeatedly, ten times or more. The J gene is TRBJ1-3, the V gene TRBV7-3; D not certain. Germline V lookup: CDR1 SGHTA, CDR2 FQGTGA. Trimming took 6 bases from V and 2 from J, leaving 17 bases between them. The CDR3 consists of 16 residues. In DNA form, the CDR3 reads TGTGCCAGCAGAGACGAGCGGCATCGAGCTGGAAACACCATATATTTT. Its translation is CASRDERHRAGNTIYF.

This clonotype has at least ten counts. This chain connects TRBV15 to TRBJ2-7; 7 bases map to TRBD1. V dropped 4 bases and J dropped 7; count of bases not matched to a gene: 10. The CDR3 extends over 14 amino acids. Germline lookup yields CDR1 LNHNV and CDR2 YYDKDF (reference sequence). The CDR3 is CATSNRGLLVEQYF. The CDR3 DNA reads as TGTGCCACCAGCAACAGGGGCCTTTTGGTGGAGCAGTACTTC.

This clonotype was seen at least ten times. The gene calls are TRBV7-3 and TRBJ2-3; 9 nucleotides agree with TRBD1. Germline trimming cut 4 bases from V and 2 bases from J; bases unmatched to any gene: 4. The germline V gene encodes CDR1 SGHTA and CDR2 FQGTGA. The CDR3 loop spans 15 amino acids. The CDR3: CASSSGDRVTDTQYF. The CDR3 bases are TGTGCCAGCAGCTCCGGGGACAGGGTCACAGATACGCAGTATTTT.

There are many counts of this clonotype. The chain employs TRBV29-1 and TRBJ1-2; D possibly corresponds to TRBD1 (5 bases). V was pared by 0 bases and J by 5 bases, with 10 bases between. The germline gives CDR1 SQVTM, CDR2 ANQGSEA. This CDR3 comprises 13 residues. The CDR3 reads CSVEDIEGYGYTF. The CDR3, as DNA: TGCAGCGTTGAAGATATCGAGGGGTATGGCTACACCTTC. Complete variable domain (other parts from reference TRBV29-1 and TRBJ1-2): SAVISQKPSRDICQRGTSLTIQCQVDSQVTMMFWYRQQPGQSLTLIATANQGSEATYESGFVIDKFPISRPNLTFSTLTVSNMSPEDSSIYLCSVEDIEGYGYTFGSGTRLTVV.

The sample holds many counts of this clonotype. The rearrangement links TRBV4-3 to TRBJ2-1; a possible D gene is TRBD2 (5 bases). CDR1 and CDR2 (germline): LGHNA, YSLEER. The CDR3 totals 18 residues. The ends were cut back, 1 base at V and 0 bases at J, with 16 bases in the middle. The CDR3 loop reads CASSQASWRSSSYNEQFF. The CDR3 DNA reads TGCGCCAGCAGCCAAGCGAGCTGGAGGAGTAGCTCCTACAATGAGCAGTTCTTC.

In its sample, this clonotype was seen many times. The chain has TRBV20-1 and TRBJ1-1; D uncertain. V was trimmed by 1 base and J by 4 bases, leaving 13 bases between them. The CDR3 length is 14 residues. Germline loops: CDR1 DFQATT, CDR2 SNEGSKA (reference sequence). This CDR3 reads CSARGAGWSTEAFF. In nucleotides, the CDR3 is TGCAGTGCTAGAGGGGCAGGTTGGAGCACTGAAGCTTTCTTT.

This clonotype came up many times. The chain carries TRBV13 and TRBJ2-7; no firm D call. CDR1 is PRHDT and CDR2 is FYEKMQ in the germline V gene (reference sequence). Trimming removed 4 bases at V and 7 bases at J, with 23 bases between. This CDR3 has 16 residues. Here the CDR3 DNA reads TGTGCCAGCAGCTCCAGAGAAACCCACACGAGCAAGGAGCAGTACTTC. This codes for CASSSRETHTSKEQYF. The full variable domain, its missing parts supplied by reference TRBV13 and TRBJ2-7, is AAGVIQSPRHLIKEKRETATLKCYPIPRHDTVYWYQQGPGQDPQFLISFYEKMQSDKGSIPDRFSAQQFSDYHSELNMSSLELGDSALYFCASSSRETHTSKEQYFGPGTRLTVT.

In this sample, this clonotype turned up many times. The chain combines TRBV12-3 or TRBV12-4 with TRBJ2-5; 7 bases are a match to TRBD1. V shed 4 bases, J shed 5 bases, and the junction held 10 bases outside the gene matches. The CDR3 has 15 residues. The CDR3 coding sequence is TGTGCCAGCAGTTCGGGACGACAGGGCGGGGAGACCCAGTACTTC. Its translation is CASSSGRQGGETQYF.

This clonotype was counted at least ten times. The genes are TRBV28 and TRBJ1-2; the match to TRBD1 covers 7 bases. CDR3 size: 14 residues. After removal of 6 bases from V and 4 bases from J, the junction contained 8 bases not matched to a gene. Germline assignment: CDR1 MDHEN and CDR2 SYDVKM. The CDR3, as DNA: TGTGCCAGCAGCCCCCGGGACAGACCCTATGGCTACACCTTC. This encodes CASSPRDRPYGYTF.

This clonotype was observed at least ten times. V and J are TRBV5-1 and TRBJ1-6, with 9 bases aligning to TRBD1. Germline-derived CDR1 and CDR2 are SGHRS and YFSETQ. CDR3 length: 15 amino acids. Trimming took 0 bases from V and 10 from J; bases not matched to a gene: 5. This CDR3 reads CASSLERTGASPLHF. CDR3 bases: TGCGCCAGCAGCTTGGAGCGGACAGGGGCCTCACCCCTCCACTTT.